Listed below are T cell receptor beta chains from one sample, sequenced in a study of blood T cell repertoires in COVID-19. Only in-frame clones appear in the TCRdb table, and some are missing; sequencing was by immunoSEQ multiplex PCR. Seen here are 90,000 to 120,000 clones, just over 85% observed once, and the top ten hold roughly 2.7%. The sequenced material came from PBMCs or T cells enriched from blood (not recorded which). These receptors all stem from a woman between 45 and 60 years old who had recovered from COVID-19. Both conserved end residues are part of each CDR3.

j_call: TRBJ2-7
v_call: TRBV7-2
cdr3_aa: CASSLTGTDSYEQYF

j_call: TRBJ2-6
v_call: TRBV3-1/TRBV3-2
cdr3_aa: CASSQGDGASGANVLTF

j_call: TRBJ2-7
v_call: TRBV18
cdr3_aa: CASSQPGQGVYEQYF

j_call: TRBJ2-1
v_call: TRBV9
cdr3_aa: CASSLDTEQFF

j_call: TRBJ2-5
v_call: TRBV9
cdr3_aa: CASSRSGGLYQETQYF

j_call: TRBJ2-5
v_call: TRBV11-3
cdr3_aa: CASSLGGLAGSQETQYF

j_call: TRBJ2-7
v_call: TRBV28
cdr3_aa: CATNSGAKTYEQYF

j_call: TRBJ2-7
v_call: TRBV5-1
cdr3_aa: CASSSGSYEQYF

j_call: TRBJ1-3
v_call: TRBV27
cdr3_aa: CASSLSIRARNTIYF

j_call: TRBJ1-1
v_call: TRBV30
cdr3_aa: CAWSPVNTEAFF

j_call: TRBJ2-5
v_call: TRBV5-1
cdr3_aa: CASSPRTGTETQYF

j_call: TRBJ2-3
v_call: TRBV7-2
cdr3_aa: CASSLAGAGTDTQYF

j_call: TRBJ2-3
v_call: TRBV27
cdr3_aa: CASSSYTDTQYF

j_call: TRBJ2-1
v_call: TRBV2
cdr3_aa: CASRRTSGEQFF

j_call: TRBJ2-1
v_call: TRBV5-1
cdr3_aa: CASSQADLAGVVGNEQFF

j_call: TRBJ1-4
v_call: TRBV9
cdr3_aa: CASSVDRGSEKLFF

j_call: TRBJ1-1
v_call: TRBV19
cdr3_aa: CASSMGQGRTEAFF

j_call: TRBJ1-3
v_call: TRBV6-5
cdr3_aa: CASSYSVRARGNTIYF

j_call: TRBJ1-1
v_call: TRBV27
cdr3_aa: CASSSQYISTEAFF

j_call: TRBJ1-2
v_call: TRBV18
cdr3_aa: CASSAPGQSNYGYTF

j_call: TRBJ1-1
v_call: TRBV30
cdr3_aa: CASTGTEAFF

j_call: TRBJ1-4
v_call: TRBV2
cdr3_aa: CASRRTGGMNLGKLFF

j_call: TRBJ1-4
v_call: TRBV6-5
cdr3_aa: CASSLDRRNEKLFF

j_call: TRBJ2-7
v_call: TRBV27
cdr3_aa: CASSLSPPSGTGFDEQYF

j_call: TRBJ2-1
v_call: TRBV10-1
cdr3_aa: CASGLSPNGVRFF

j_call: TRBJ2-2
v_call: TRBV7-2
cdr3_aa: CASSFTSGGWKAHTGELFF

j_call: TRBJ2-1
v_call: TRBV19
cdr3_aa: CASSRTSGGRVEQFF

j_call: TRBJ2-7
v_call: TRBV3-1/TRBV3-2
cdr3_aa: CASSLSQGYEQYF

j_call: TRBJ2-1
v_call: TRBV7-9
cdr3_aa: CASSNYGGYNEQFF

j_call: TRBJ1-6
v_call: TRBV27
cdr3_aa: CASSYRAIALPLHF

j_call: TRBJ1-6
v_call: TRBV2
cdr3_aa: CASSKQDLGNSPLHF